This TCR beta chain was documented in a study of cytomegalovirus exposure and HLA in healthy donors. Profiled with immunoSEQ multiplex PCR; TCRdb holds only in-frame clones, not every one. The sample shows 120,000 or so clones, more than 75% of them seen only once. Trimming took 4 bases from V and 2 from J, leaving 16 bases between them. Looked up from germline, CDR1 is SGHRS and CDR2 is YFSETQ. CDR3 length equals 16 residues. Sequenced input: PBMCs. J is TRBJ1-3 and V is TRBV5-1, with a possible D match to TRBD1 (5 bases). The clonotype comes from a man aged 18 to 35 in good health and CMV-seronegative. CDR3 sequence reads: CASSGGLPMTGNTIYF. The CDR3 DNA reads TGCGCCAGCAGCGGGGGGTTACCAATGACTGGAAACACCATATATTTT.